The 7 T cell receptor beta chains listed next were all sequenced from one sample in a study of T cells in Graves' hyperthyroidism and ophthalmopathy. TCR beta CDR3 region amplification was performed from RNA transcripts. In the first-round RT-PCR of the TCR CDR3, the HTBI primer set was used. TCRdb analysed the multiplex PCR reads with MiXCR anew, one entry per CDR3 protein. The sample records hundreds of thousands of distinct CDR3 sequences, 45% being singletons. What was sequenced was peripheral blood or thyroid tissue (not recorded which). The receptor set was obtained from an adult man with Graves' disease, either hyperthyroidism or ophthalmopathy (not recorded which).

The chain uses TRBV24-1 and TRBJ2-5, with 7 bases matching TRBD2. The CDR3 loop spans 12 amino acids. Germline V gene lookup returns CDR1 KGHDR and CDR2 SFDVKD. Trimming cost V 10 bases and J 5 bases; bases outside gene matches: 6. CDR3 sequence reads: CATAGVWETQYF. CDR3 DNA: TGTGCCACGGCGGGAGTATGGGAGACCCAGTACTTC.

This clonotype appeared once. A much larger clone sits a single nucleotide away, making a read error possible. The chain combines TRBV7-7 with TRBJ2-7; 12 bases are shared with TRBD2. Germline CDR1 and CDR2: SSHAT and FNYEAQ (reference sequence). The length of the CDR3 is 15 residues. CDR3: CVSRPPRTSGDEQYF. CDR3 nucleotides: TGTGTTAGCAGGCCTCCACGGACTAGCGGGGACGAGCAGTACTTC.

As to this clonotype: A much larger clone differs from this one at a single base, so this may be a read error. The CDR3 DNA is TGTGCCAGCAGCCAGGACAGACATCAGCCCCAGCATTTT. Its protein is CASSQDRHQPQHF. V gene TRBV7-2 combines with J gene TRBJ1-5, with D perhaps matching TRBD1 (6 bases). This CDR3 is 13 amino acids long. Trimming removed 5 bases from V and 5 bases from J, with 10 bases in between. CDR1 and CDR2 (germline): SGHTA, FQGNSA.

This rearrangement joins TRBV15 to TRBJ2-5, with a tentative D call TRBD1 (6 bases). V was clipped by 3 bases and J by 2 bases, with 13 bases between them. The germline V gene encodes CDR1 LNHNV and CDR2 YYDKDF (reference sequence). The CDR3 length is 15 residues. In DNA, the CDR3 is TGTGCCACCAGCAGTGAAGGGGGAGCGCAAGAGACCCAGTACTTC. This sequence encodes CATSSEGGAQETQYF.

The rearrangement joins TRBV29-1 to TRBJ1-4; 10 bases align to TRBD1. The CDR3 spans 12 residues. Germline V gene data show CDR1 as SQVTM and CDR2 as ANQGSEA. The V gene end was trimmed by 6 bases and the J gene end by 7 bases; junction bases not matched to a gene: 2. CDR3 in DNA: TGCAGCGTCGGGACAGGGGTTGAAAAACTGTTTTTT. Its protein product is CSVGTGVEKLFF.

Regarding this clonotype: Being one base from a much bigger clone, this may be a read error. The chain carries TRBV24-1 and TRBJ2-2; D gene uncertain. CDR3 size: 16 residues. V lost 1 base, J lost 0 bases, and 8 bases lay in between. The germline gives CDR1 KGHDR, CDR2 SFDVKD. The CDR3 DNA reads TGTGCCACCAGTGATTTTACAGTTCCGAACACCGGGGAGCTGTTTTTT. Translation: CATSDFTVPNTGELFF.

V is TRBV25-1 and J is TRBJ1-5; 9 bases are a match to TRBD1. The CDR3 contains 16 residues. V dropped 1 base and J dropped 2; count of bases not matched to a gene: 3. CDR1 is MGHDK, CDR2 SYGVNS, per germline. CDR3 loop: CASSEWGDRGNQPQHF. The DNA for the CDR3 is TGTGCCAGCAGTGAATGGGGGGACAGGGGCAATCAGCCCCAGCATTTT.